The sequence of this TCR beta chain was determined in a study of glioma-infiltrating T cells after dendritic cell vaccination. This clone was seen more than once but under ten times. Its antigen is unknown. Study conclusions and caveats: Patients with more pretreatment TILs had longer time to progression and survival. The cohort had few patients with full blood and tumor sets.

PBMC sampling occurred before vaccination, two weeks after the third dose, and at progression. This CDR3 comprises 11 residues. Germline V gene sequence: CDR1 SEHNR, CDR2 FQNEAQ (reference sequence). V was shortened by 8 bases and J by 0 bases, with 5 bases between the two germline ends. The table came from immunoSEQ multiplex PCR; TCRdb's copy has only in-frame clones and leaves some out. The table has some 87,000 clones, around 85% seen once. The chain combines TRBV7-9 with TRBJ2-7; no clear D. This sequence originates from a human donor with glioblastoma. The source was blood, collected before dendritic cell vaccination. CDR3 loop: CASPRSYEQYF. DNA for the CDR3: TGTGCCAGCCCCCGCTCCTACGAGCAGTACTTC.